This TCR beta chain was obtained from a study of PD-1 blockade in classical Hodgkin lymphoma. Study-level background: Nivolumab dosing for patients was 3 mg/kg, administered intravenously every 2 weeks.

Study-wide points: Complete responders had baseline diversity similar to newly diagnosed patients. Newly diagnosed patients were reported to start with lower TCR diversity than healthy donors. Prior therapy or disease activity may underlie the repertoire differences, whose causes remain undefined.

V lost 2 bases and J lost 4, with 9 bases in between. Germline CDR1 reads SEHNR; CDR2 reads FQNEAQ (reference sequence). The CDR3 has 15 residues. Each patient relapsed following autologous stem cell transplantation, and prior brentuximab vedotin exposure differed. Clones were sequenced by immunoSEQ multiplex PCR, and TCRdb holds only the in-frame ones, with some missing. Here the sample spans about 150,000 clones, about four fifths being singletons. Comments on this clone: What it binds is unknown.

The sample consisted of peripheral blood mononuclear cells (PBMCs), taken before the second cycle of nivolumab. This receptor was obtained from a human donor with classical Hodgkin lymphoma. J is TRBJ2-6 and V is TRBV7-9; maybe TRBD2 (5 bases). CDR3 sequence: CASSLLGAGANVLTF. CDR3 bases: TGTGCCAGCAGCTTACTGGGAGCAGGGGCCAACGTCCTGACTTTC.